The following is a T cell receptor (beta chain) sequence with its context. Its antigen is not known. 13 Jbeta primers and 60 Vbeta primers were used for the PCR. Data came from immunoSEQ multiplex PCR; TCRdb stores just in-frame clones and leaves some out. The sample records over 200,000 clones, under 80% being singletons. The CDR3 sequence is 15 residues long. Germline CDR1 and CDR2: MNHEY and SVGAGI. Trimming removed 6 bases at V and 3 bases at J, with 16 bases between. The source of the sample is a study of cytomegalovirus exposure and HLA in healthy donors. Notes on the study in general: When a later analysis compared HLA-associated TCR beta chains with equally common others, the HLA-associated chains turned out to be more clonally expanded and to have lower generation probabilities. Relative to the approximately 660-donor mean, N-insertions were reportedly fewer in an Asian-associated ancestry cluster in a later analysis.

The chain couples TRBV6-5 to TRBJ2-3; D might be TRBD2 (5 bases). Sequencing was performed on PBMCs. This sequence was found in a young woman in good health and CMV-seronegative. The DNA of the CDR3 is TGTGCCAGCAGAAGGGTGGCTAGCTTGACAGATACGCAGTATTTT. This translates into CASRRVASLTDTQYF.